This T cell receptor delta chain was retrieved from a study of γδ T cells in repeated Plasmodium falciparum infection (dated by TCRdb to the early 2020s). Study-wide context: In the natural-infection arm, Malian children exposed to intense seasonal malaria transmission were enrolled and compared against age and gender matched Australian children. The gammadelta TCR repertoires from Mali were analysed in two ways: cross-sectionally during periods with no transmission, and longitudinally across episodes of acute febrile malaria. Four to six malaria-naive U.S. adults underwent four controlled human malaria infections by bites from P. falciparum NF54-infected Anopheles stephensi mosquitoes over roughly 580 days. Samples from controlled-infection subjects were taken at baseline, just before selected infections, and 21 days after each infection. The study examined how repeated Plasmodium falciparum infection shapes the human gammadelta T cell repertoire, using natural infection in Mali and controlled human malaria infection. What the research found in general, with its limitations: Vgamma9/Vdelta2+ TCR repertoires showed a highly stable polyclonal repertoire over time and infection, with many inter-individual overlapping TCRgamma sequences. Vdelta2-negative gammadelta TCR repertoires from Malian children appeared more clonally expanded, less diverse and less shared than those of Australian children. In Vdelta2-negative, largely Vdelta1+, gammadelta TCR repertoires, repeated controlled infections appeared to drive waves of new clonotype selection. Analysis of inter-individual variability in gammadelta T cell responses was limited by the small size of the controlled-infection cohort. The Malian cohort was drawn from a small rural village made up mostly of one ethnic group, which limits generalizability.

The protocol used for the library was multiplex PCR. TCRdb names Illumina MiSeq as the instrument used. From each sorted gammadelta T cell sample, both TCR gamma (TRG) and TCR delta (TRD) chains were sequenced. Per the original workflow: Repertoire analyses included clonotype tree plots, accumulated frequency of the top 20 clonotypes, diversity index (DI) and D75 metrics. TCRdb reran clone calling on the public reads with CATT; rows sharing one DNA sequence were then combined. Clone size and V and J calls follow TCRdb, not the original study. The sample contains around 49,000 delta-chain clones, about 2% of them found a single time. Around 25% of the sample comes from the top ten. For bulk TCR repertoire analysis, Vgamma9/Vdelta2+ and Vdelta2-negative gammadelta T cell populations were isolated by flow sorting from peripheral blood mononuclear cells. Taken from the germline V gene, the CDR1 and CDR2 loops are TSWWSYY and QGS. The CDR3 measures 17 amino acids from cysteine to phenylalanine. Left in the record is the CDR3 DNA by itself, 51 bases read in frame from the first base. Ends trimmed: V by 0 bases, J by 7 bases; bases unmatched to a gene: 14.

This clone was observed a few times. The antigen this receptor binds is unknown. TCRdb's protein for this DNA is that of a much larger clone and differs from the translation at residue 9, likely a read error; the protein shown is the DNA translation. Sequencing input: gamma-delta T cells from blood. Rearrangement joined TRDV1 to TRDJ1; TRDD3 fits 7 bases in the junction. The J gene comes from matching the DNA to germline here; TCRdb lacks it. The sequence came from a pool of human donors (malaria-infected and uninfected, not separated). In nucleotide form, the sequence is TGTGCTCTTGGGGAACTGAGAATGGGCTGGGGGTTCTCTAAACTCATCTTT. The translation is CALGELRMGWGFSKLIF.